A single T cell receptor beta chain is shown here with its context. Its target antigen remains unknown. CDR1 and CDR2 are read off the germline V gene as SQVTM and ANQGSEA. Reading from cysteine to phenylalanine, the CDR3 counts 13 amino acids. This entry has no DNA. For every CD8+ T cell subset, 250,000 to 300,000 cells were flow-sorted straight into RLT lysis buffer, and each subset was sorted in triplicate. To keep memory contaminants out, a stringent definition of naive CD8+ T cells was applied: CD45RO-CCR7+CD27+CD95-. Peripheral blood mononuclear cells were isolated from buffy coats by standard density gradient centrifugation. Naive CXCR3-negative and CXCR3-positive CD8+ T cells were flow-sorted using a FACSAria III. Total RNA was extracted from sorted cells with an RNeasy Mini Kit. TCRdb lists the instrument as NextSeq 550. The Human TCR Profiling Kit (MiLaboratory) was used to make UMI-labeled 5' RACE TRB cDNA libraries. The full amount of extracted RNA was used for cDNA synthesis, and the full amount of resulting cDNA was used for PCR amplification. Libraries were prepared in parallel with an identical number of PCR cycles. The original pipeline was this. MIGEC and MiXCR extracted about 53,000 +/- 10,000 unique UMI-labeled TRB cDNA molecules per library, requiring at least two reads per UMI. On average, each library contained approximately 40,000 +/- 10,000 functional in-frame TRB CDR3 nucleotide clonotypes without stop codons. After downsampling to 5000 UMI-labeled TRB molecules per sample, diversity metrics such as normalized Shannon-Wiener and Chao1 were calculated in VDJtools. VDJtools computed clonotype-size-weighted physicochemical properties of the central five CDR3 residues: interaction energy, strength, volume and Kidera factor 4. The reads underwent TCRdb reprocessing, giving one record for each CDR3 protein sequence and no DNA. The authors' filters were not applied to this entry. This sample's table lists 70,000 to 100,000 distinct CDR3 sequences. The ten top clones hold around 1.8% of the sample.

The sample is drawn from a study of CXCR3-negative and CXCR3-positive naive CD8 T cells (dated by TCRdb to the late 2010s). Notes on the research overall: In total, about 135 million TRB reads were obtained, or roughly 1.5 +/- 0.3 million reads per library. Data from roughly twelve donors, pooled across two independent experiments, went into the diversity and physicochemical repertoire analyses. Naive subsets from about five donors and memory cells from 3 donors were included in the TRBV-TRBJ cluster analysis. Points the paper makes about the study in general: Because CXCR3 expression was partially decreased after cryopreservation, freshly isolated PBMCs were used for most assays. Repertoire diversity was comparably high in both naive subsets but much lower in memory CD8+ T cells. Surface CD5, linked to self-reactivity in mice, was comparable between naive subsets; TCR interaction strength was therefore also inferred from TRB CDR3 physicochemical properties. TRB CDR3s from CXCR3-positive naive cells showed higher hydrophobicity (lower Kidera factor 4), lower energy, and higher strength and volume indices than CXCR3-negative naive cells. TRBV-TRBJ usage was similar between naive CXCR3-negative and CXCR3-positive cells from the same donor, while memory cells showed distinct patterns.

Sequencing was performed on naive CXCR3- CD8+ T cells from blood. The sample's cell subset or site label, in plain terms: CD45RO-CCR7+CD27+CD95- naive CD8+ T cells lacking CXCR3 (TNR3-). This clonotype was sampled from a human donor in good health. Some clones in this sample may be carry-over from other donors' samples. Recombination connected TRBV29-1 to TRBJ2-5; checking the TCRdb D call of TRBD2 is not possible without DNA. CDR3 reads: CSVGVTNQETQYF.